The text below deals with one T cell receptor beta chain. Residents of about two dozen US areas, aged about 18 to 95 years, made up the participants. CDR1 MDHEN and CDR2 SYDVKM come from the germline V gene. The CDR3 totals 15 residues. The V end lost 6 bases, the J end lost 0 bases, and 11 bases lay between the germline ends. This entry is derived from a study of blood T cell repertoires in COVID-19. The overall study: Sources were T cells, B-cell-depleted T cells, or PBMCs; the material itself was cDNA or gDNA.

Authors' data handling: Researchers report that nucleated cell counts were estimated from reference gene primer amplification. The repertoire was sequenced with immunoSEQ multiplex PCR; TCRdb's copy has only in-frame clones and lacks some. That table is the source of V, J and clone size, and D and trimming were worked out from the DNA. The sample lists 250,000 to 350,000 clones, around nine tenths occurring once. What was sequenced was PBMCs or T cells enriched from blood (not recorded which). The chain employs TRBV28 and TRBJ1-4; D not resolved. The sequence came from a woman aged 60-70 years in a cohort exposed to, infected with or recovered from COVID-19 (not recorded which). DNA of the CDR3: TGTGCCAGCAGACTCTCCACTGCAACTAATGAAAAACTGTTTTTT. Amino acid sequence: CASRLSTATNEKLFF.